The next 31 T cell receptor beta chains were all read from a single sample in a study of T cells in Graves' hyperthyroidism and ophthalmopathy. Amplification yielded TCR beta CDR3 regions, with RNA transcripts as the source. The HTBI primer set drove a first-round RT-PCR of the TCR CDR3. TCRdb reprocessed the multiplex PCR reads with MiXCR, giving one entry per CDR3 protein. Here the sample spans 300,000 or so distinct CDR3 sequences, 21% being singletons. Sample: blood. The receptors were gathered from a woman aged 45 to 65 with Graves' hyperthyroidism.

This clonotype occurred many times. A junction end diverges from the germline sequence, so it may reflect a read error. This rearrangement joins TRBV27 to TRBJ2-3; 7 nucleotides match TRBD1. Looked up from germline, CDR1 is MNHEY and CDR2 is SMNVEV (reference sequence). This CDR3 region has 16 residues. The CDR3: CASSLIRQGGTDTQFF. CDR3 DNA: TGTGCCAGCAGTTTAATTAGACAGGGTGGGACAGATACGCAGTTTTTT.

This clonotype was recorded once. The chain recombines TRBV11-3 with TRBJ2-1; D may be TRBD2 (6 bases). Germline V gives CDR1 SGHNT, CDR2 YENEEA. This CDR3 has 16 residues. Trimming took off 0 bases at V and 0 bases at J, with 9 bases between the two ends. The CDR3 is CASSLDYGSSYNEQFF. CDR3 nucleotide sequence: TGTGCCAGCAGCTTAGACTACGGGAGCTCCTACAATGAGCAGTTCTTC.

This clonotype was observed many times. The rearrangement links TRBV10-3 to TRBJ2-7; 11 bases fit TRBD2. Germline loops: CDR1 ENHRY, CDR2 SYGVKD. V was pared by 4 bases and J by 6 bases, with 8 bases of the junction left unmatched. The length of the CDR3 is 15 residues. CDR3 DNA: TGTGCCATCAGTGGAAGGCTAGCGGGAGGTTTCGAGCAGTACTTC. Translating gives CAISGRLAGGFEQYF.

The chain recombines TRBV30 with TRBJ1-1; 7 nucleotides align to TRBD1. Germline CDR1 is GTSNPN and CDR2 is SVGIG (reference sequence). The CDR3 is made up of 16 amino acids. The V gene end was trimmed by 1 base and the J gene end by 6 bases; junction bases not matched to a gene: 14. CDR3 protein: CAWSAPGTTTGPEAFF. The CDR3 DNA sequence: TGTGCCTGGAGTGCCCCCGGGACGACGACAGGGCCTGAAGCTTTCTTT.

This clonotype occurred many times. This chain joins TRBV9 and TRBJ1-1, with TRBD1 identical over 7 bases. V trimming: 1 base; J trimming: 1 base; junction bases outside the gene matches: 4. In germline, CDR1 is SGDLS, CDR2 YYNGEE. This CDR3 has 15 residues. The CDR3 here is CASSVRGQQNTEAFF. CDR3 DNA: TGTGCCAGCAGCGTAAGGGGGCAGCAGAACACTGAAGCTTTCTTT.

The chain recombines TRBV7-9 with TRBJ1-1; D is ambiguous. V lost 3 bases to trimming and J lost 8 bases, with 10 bases between them. Germline-derived CDR1 and CDR2 are SEHNR and FQNEAQ (reference sequence). CDR3 size: 12 residues. The CDR3 spells CASSFSAGEAFF. In DNA form, the CDR3 reads TGTGCCAGCAGCTTTTCGGCCGGCGAAGCTTTCTTT.

In its sample, this clonotype was seen a few times. The chain recombines TRBV7-2 with TRBJ1-1; 11 nucleotides line up with TRBD1. Per the germline V gene, CDR1 is SGHTA and CDR2 is FQGNSA. Germline trimming cut 4 bases from V and 4 bases from J; bases unmatched to any gene: 8. This CDR3 is 16 amino acids long. CDR3 sequence reads: CASSSGTGGEGTEAFF. CDR3 nucleotide sequence: TGTGCCAGCAGCTCAGGGACAGGGGGTGAGGGCACTGAAGCTTTCTTT.

This clonotype was recorded at least ten times. V usage is TRBV3-1 and J usage is TRBJ1-2, with TRBD1 as a possible D gene (5 bases). Trimming pared 4 bases from V and 0 bases from J, leaving 9 bases between. Germline V gene data show CDR1 as LGHDT and CDR2 as YNNKEL (reference sequence). The CDR3 is 14 amino acids. The CDR3 sequence: CASSPDRANYGYTF. As DNA, the CDR3 is TGTGCCAGCAGCCCCGACAGAGCTAACTATGGCTACACCTTC. Together with reference TRBV3-1 and TRBJ1-2, the CDR3 gives the full variable domain: DTAVSQTPKYLVTQMGNDKSIKCEQNLGHDTMYWYKQDSKKFLKIMFSYNNKELIINETVPNRFSPKSPDKAHLNLHINSLELGDSAVYFCASSPDRANYGYTFGSGTRLTVV.

This clonotype occurred many times. The J gene is TRBJ1-2, the V gene TRBV2; 8 nucleotides agree with TRBD1. The J segment lost 2 bases and the V segment lost 11 bases, leaving 10 bases of the junction unmatched. Germline lookup yields CDR1 SNHLY and CDR2 FYNNEI. There are 14 residues in the CDR3. CDR3 nucleotides: TGTGCCTCATCAACGAGGACAGGGAACTATGGCTACACCTTC. It yields the protein CASSTRTGNYGYTF.

With respect to this clonotype: One end of the junction fails to match germline, which may point to a read error. This chain connects TRBV6-1 to TRBJ2-5, with D uncertain. Looked up from germline, CDR1 is MNHNS and CDR2 is SASEGT. This CDR3 contains 11 residues. The CDR3 sequence: CATSGRETQYF. DNA of the CDR3: TGTGCCACCAGTGGACGAGAGACCCAGTACTTC.

This clonotype was seen ten or more times. The chain carries TRBV20-1 and TRBJ2-7; tentatively, D is TRBD2 (6 bases). This CDR3 comprises 12 residues. Germline V gives CDR1 DFQATT, CDR2 SNEGSKA (reference sequence). The CDR3 region has the DNA TGCAGCCCCGCCTCGACCAGCGGGGAGCAGTACTTC. Its translation is CSPASTSGEQYF.

The chain recombines TRBV18 with TRBJ2-1; 12 bases align to TRBD2. The germline V gene encodes CDR1 KGHSH and CDR2 LQKENI. After removal of 4 bases from V and 9 bases from J, the junction contained 16 bases not matched to a gene. There are 18 residues in the CDR3. CDR3 coding DNA: TGTGCCAGCTCACAATTTCCCGGGACTAGCGGGTCCCTAGGTGAGCAGTTCTTC. This gives the protein CASSQFPGTSGSLGEQFF.

This rearrangement joins TRBV10-3 to TRBJ2-5, with a weak D call TRBD1 (5 bases). There are 11 residues in the CDR3. Germline V CDR1 and CDR2: ENHRY, SYGVKD. Trimming pared 6 bases from V and 4 bases from J, leaving 6 bases between. The CDR3: CAIRDIETQYF. CDR3 bases: TGTGCCATCAGGGACATAGAGACCCAGTACTTC.

The gene calls are TRBV27 and TRBJ1-5; no clear D gene. Trimming removed 5 bases from V and 6 bases from J, with 17 bases in between. The CDR3 has 15 amino acids. CDR1 and CDR2 (germline): MNHEY, SMNVEV (reference sequence). CDR3 sequence reads: CASSPIEAPLQPQHF. As DNA, the CDR3 is TGTGCCAGCAGTCCCATAGAGGCTCCCCTTCAGCCCCAGCATTTT.

There are many counts of this clonotype. The rearrangement joins TRBV10-3 to TRBJ2-1, with 8 bases aligning to TRBD1. The CDR3 sequence is 13 residues long. The junction had 1 base not matched to a gene; V was cut back by 3 bases and J by 6 bases. Germline V lookup: CDR1 ENHRY, CDR2 SYGVKD. The CDR3 loop is CAISEQGGNEQFF. CDR3 in DNA: TGTGCCATCAGTGAACAGGGGGGCAATGAGCAGTTCTTC.

The table lists this clonotype with many counts. This sequence joins TRBV2 and TRBJ2-1; the D is unclear. This CDR3 has 16 residues. The V and J ends lost 0 bases and 0 bases respectively, with 9 bases between them. The germline CDR1 and CDR2 sequences are SNHLY and FYNNEI. The CDR3 coding sequence is TGTGCCAGCAGTGAAGCCCCAGAGAGCTCCTACAATGAGCAGTTCTTC. It specifies CASSEAPESSYNEQFF.

This clonotype came up many times. This chain connects TRBV2 to TRBJ1-5; D not certain. The CDR3 runs to 14 residues. The germline V gene encodes CDR1 SNHLY and CDR2 FYNNEI. Between the trimmed V and J ends, which lost 3 bases and 3 bases, there was a span of 9 bases. CDR3 sequence: CASSEIGPNQPQHF. CDR3 in DNA: TGTGCCAGCAGTGAGATAGGACCCAATCAGCCCCAGCATTTT.

This clonotype showed up just once. The V and J genes are TRBV7-9 and TRBJ1-2; TRBD1 agrees at 7 bases. Germline trimming cut 2 bases from V and 8 bases from J; bases unmatched to any gene: 2. The length of the CDR3 is 12 residues. The germline V gene has CDR1 SEHNR and CDR2 FQNEAQ (reference sequence). CDR3 residues: CASSLIQGGYTF. CDR3 nucleotides: TGTGCCAGCAGCTTAATACAGGGGGGCTACACCTTC.

This rearrangement joins TRBV19 to TRBJ1-6; D call uncertain. Trimming cost V 6 bases and J 0 bases, with 15 bases left between them. The CDR3 runs 17 residues. Germline-derived CDR1 and CDR2 are LNHDA and SQIVND (reference sequence). This chain's CDR3 is CASSHFVGSSYNSPLHF. The CDR3 DNA reads TGTGCCAGTAGCCATTTCGTGGGTAGCTCCTATAATTCACCCCTCCACTTT.

This clonotype appeared many times. V usage is TRBV18 and J usage is TRBJ2-7; TRBD1 matches 7 bases. The junction had 8 bases not matched to a gene; V was cut back by 2 bases and J by 1 base. Germline CDR1 KGHSH, CDR2 LQKENI. The CDR3 has 16 amino acids. The CDR3 reads CASSPMDRITSYEQYF. CDR3 bases: TGTGCCAGCTCACCAATGGACAGGATCACTTCCTACGAGCAGTACTTC.

This clonotype turned up a few times. V gene TRBV7-3 combines with J gene TRBJ2-1; TRBD2 matches 8 bases. Germline trimming cut 4 bases from V and 6 bases from J; bases unmatched to any gene: 20. Per germline, CDR1 SGHTA and CDR2 FQGTGA. The CDR3 contains 19 residues. CDR3 sequence: CASSSGLGGISSGGNEQFF. CDR3 coding DNA: TGTGCCAGCAGCTCGGGACTAGGGGGAATATCATCCGGAGGCAATGAGCAGTTCTTC.

This clonotype was recorded at least ten times. V and J are TRBV28 and TRBJ2-6, with D unresolved. V was shortened by 2 bases and J by 3 bases, with 8 bases between the two germline ends. The CDR3 extends over 15 amino acids. Germline CDR1 is MDHEN and CDR2 is SYDVKM. As DNA, the CDR3 is TGTGCCAGCAGTTTACTGATCGGTGGGGCCAACGTCCTGACTTTC. It codes for CASSLLIGGANVLTF.

The V gene is TRBV3-1, the J gene TRBJ2-1; 10 bases are a match to TRBD2. CDR1 is LGHDT, CDR2 YNNKEL, per germline (reference sequence). The V and J ends lost 4 bases and 2 bases, in that order; junction bases with no gene match: 2. The CDR3 runs to 15 residues. The DNA of the CDR3 is TGTGCCAGCAGCCGAAGCGGGGGGGCCTACAATGAGCAGTTCTTC. Protein: CASSRSGGAYNEQFF.

The chain uses TRBV3-1 and TRBJ2-7; D possibly corresponds to TRBD2 (7 bases). The germline V gene encodes CDR1 LGHDT and CDR2 YNNKEL (reference sequence). V lost 0 bases, J lost 5 bases, and 17 bases lay in between. This CDR3 contains 16 residues. CDR3 DNA: TGTGCCAGCAGCCAAGATGCGGGGGCCCTCGCCCACGAGCAGTACTTC. This codes for CASSQDAGALAHEQYF.

The table lists this clonotype with a few counts. V is TRBV5-1 and J is TRBJ2-1; D remains unclear. V gave up 4 bases and J gave up 6 bases, with 11 bases separating them. Germline lookup yields CDR1 SGHRS and CDR2 YFSETQ. The CDR3 loop spans 13 amino acids. The CDR3 sequence: CASSPDGRNEQFF. DNA of the CDR3: TGCGCCAGCAGCCCGGACGGCCGCAATGAGCAGTTCTTC.

This clonotype was observed at least ten times. The chain has TRBV5-1 and TRBJ2-7, with 8 bases fitting TRBD1. Germline V gene data show CDR1 as SGHRS and CDR2 as YFSETQ. The V and J ends lost 0 bases and 5 bases, in that order; junction bases with no gene match: 7. The CDR3 totals 15 residues. CDR3 DNA sequence: TGCGCCAGCAGCTTGGTTGGCAGGGGGCAGAACGAGCAGTACTTC. It specifies CASSLVGRGQNEQYF. The full variable domain, in which reference TRBV5-1 and TRBJ2-7 provide the parts outside the CDR3, is KAGVTQTPRYLIKTRGQQVTLSCSPISGHRSVSWYQQTPGQGLQFLFEYFSETQRNKGNFPGRFSGRQFSNSRSEMNVSTLELGDSALYLCASSLVGRGQNEQYFGPGTRLTVT.

This clonotype was observed many times. The V and J genes are TRBV2 and TRBJ1-1, with D uncertain. V was cut by 2 bases and J by 0 bases, with 4 bases left in between. The CDR3 covers 13 residues. Per germline, CDR1 SNHLY and CDR2 FYNNEI. The CDR3 DNA reads TGTGCCAGCAGTGAACGGATGAACACTGAAGCTTTCTTT. Its translation is CASSERMNTEAFF.

This rearrangement joins TRBV2 to TRBJ2-3, with TRBD2 identical over 7 bases. J lost 1 base, V lost 7 bases, and 8 bases had no gene match. Germline assignment: CDR1 SNHLY and CDR2 FYNNEI. The CDR3 extends over 15 amino acids. The CDR3 loop reads CASTEGGYRTDTQYF. CDR3 DNA sequence: TGTGCCAGCACCGAGGGAGGGTACCGCACAGATACGCAGTATTTT.

This clonotype was detected ten times or more. The chain couples TRBV7-9 to TRBJ1-4, with D maybe TRBD1 (5 bases). The V end was cut by 3 bases, the J end by 11 bases, with 13 bases between. From germline, CDR1 is SEHNR and CDR2 FQNEAQ (reference sequence). The CDR3 covers 13 residues. The CDR3 DNA reads TGTGCCAGCAGCTTGGACACAGTGAACAAACTGTTTTTT. It specifies CASSLDTVNKLFF.

Comment on this clonotype: One base away lies a much larger clone, so this may be a sequencing read error. This CDR3 fails to terminate in the conserved phenylalanine or tryptophan, so it likely reflects a read error. V gene TRBV3-1 combines with J gene TRBJ1-5; D is unresolved. Trimming pared 0 bases from V and 8 bases from J, leaving 8 bases between. The germline V gene has CDR1 LGHDT and CDR2 YNNKEL (reference sequence). The CDR3 is made up of 13 amino acids. The CDR3 loop reads CASSQDEVKPQHL. Here the CDR3 DNA reads TGTGCCAGCAGCCAAGATGAAGTAAAGCCCCAGCATCTT.

This clonotype was picked up many times. The genes are TRBV12-3 or TRBV12-4 and TRBJ1-2; a possible D gene is TRBD1 (5 bases). The V end was cut by 1 base, the J end by 8 bases, with 11 bases between. The CDR3 runs 13 residues. The chain's CDR3 is CASSLVVGGGYTF. CDR3 nucleotides: TGTGCCAGCAGTTTAGTAGTGGGGGGGGGCTACACCTTC.